The 26 T cell receptor beta chains reported below all come from one sample, sequenced in a study of T-cell memory formation after mild COVID-19. TCRdb reanalysed the 5' RACE reads using MiXCR and keeps one entry per CDR3 protein. The sample has about 340,000 distinct CDR3 sequences; around a fifth are singletons. Sequenced input: PBMCs or a T cell subset sorted from them (not recorded which). All receptors derive from an adult woman who had mild COVID-19 (a few samples of this study predate the infection). Cell type and time point are not known.

This clonotype was counted a few times. The DNA of the CDR3 is TGTGCCAGCAGTTTAGTGAGCGGGCAGGAGCAGTTCTTC. This codes for CASSLVSGQEQFF. The J gene is TRBJ2-1, the V gene TRBV12-3 or TRBV12-4; a possible D gene is TRBD2 (6 bases). Trimming took 1 base from V and 10 from J, leaving 11 bases between them. CDR3 length: 13 amino acids.

This clonotype was counted ten times or more. The chain carries TRBV7-9 and TRBJ2-1; either TRBD1 or TRBD2 may supply D (5 bases each). The CDR3 sequence is 16 residues long. Germline assignment: CDR1 SEHNR and CDR2 FQNEAQ (reference sequence). V lost 3 bases to trimming and J lost 3 bases, with 15 bases between them. This CDR3 is CASSFRAGTGYNEQFF. CDR3 nucleotide sequence: TGTGCCAGCAGCTTCAGGGCCGGGACGGGCTACAATGAGCAGTTCTTC.

The V gene is TRBV12-3 or TRBV12-4, the J gene TRBJ2-7, with unresolved D. This CDR3 is built from 14 residues. Trimming cost V 7 bases and J 1 base, with 14 bases left between them. Here the CDR3 reads CASTKDRVSYEQYF. CDR3 DNA sequence: TGTGCCAGCACCAAGGACCGGGTGTCCTACGAGCAGTACTTC.

This chain links TRBV10-3 with TRBJ2-3; a weak D match, TRBD2 (5 bases). With 10 bases removed from V and 0 bases from J, the gap between germline ends came to 14 bases. The CDR3 covers 14 residues. Germline assignment: CDR1 ENHRY and CDR2 SYGVKD. This CDR3 is CATTRGASTDTQYF. The CDR3 coding sequence is TGTGCCACCACTCGGGGTGCTAGCACAGATACGCAGTATTTT.

A few counts support this clonotype. The chain employs TRBV4-3 and TRBJ2-2; D remains unclear. Germline CDR1 LGHNA, CDR2 YSLEER. The length of the CDR3 is 14 residues. The V end lost 2 bases, the J end lost 7 bases, and 11 bases lay between the germline ends. The CDR3 bases are TGCGCCAGCAGCCAATGGATGGGTATCGGGGAGCTGTTTTTT. It specifies CASSQWMGIGELFF.

The chain links TRBV9 to TRBJ2-1; no clear D gene. The length of the CDR3 is 13 residues. The germline V gene has CDR1 SGDLS and CDR2 YYNGEE. V shed 5 bases and J shed 4 bases, with 10 bases lying between them. CDR3 DNA sequence: TGTGCCAGCAGTACGGACGTTTACAATGAGCAGTTCTTC. Protein product: CASSTDVYNEQFF.

The CDR3 spells CASSQGSSGNTIYF. The CDR3 nucleotides read TGCGCCAGCAGTCAGGGTTCTTCTGGAAACACCATATATTTT. The chain combines TRBV5-1 with TRBJ1-3; D may be TRBD1 (5 bases). V lost 5 bases and J lost 1, with 10 bases in between. The germline V gene has CDR1 SGHRS and CDR2 YFSETQ. The CDR3 is made up of 14 amino acids. The full variable domain, its missing parts supplied by reference TRBV5-1 and TRBJ1-3, is KAGVTQTPRYLIKTRGQQVTLSCSPISGHRSVSWYQQTPGQGLQFLFEYFSETQRNKGNFPGRFSGRQFSNSRSEMNVSTLELGDSALYLCASSQGSSGNTIYFGEGSWLTVV.

CDR3 DNA: TGCGCCAGCAGCGGCCTACAGGGGAACCAAGAGACCCAGTACTTC. Its protein is CASSGLQGNQETQYF. The chain combines TRBV5-1 with TRBJ2-5; 7 nucleotides match TRBD1. The CDR3 runs 15 residues. Germline lookup yields CDR1 SGHRS and CDR2 YFSETQ. V lost 4 bases to trimming and J lost 0 bases; unmatched junction nucleotides: 6.

A few counts support this clonotype. This chain joins TRBV7-2 and TRBJ1-5; unclear D gene. The CDR3 runs 13 residues. Germline assignment: CDR1 SGHTA and CDR2 FQGNSA. Trimming shortened V by 3 bases and J by 7 bases, and 10 bases separated the two germline ends. CDR3 amino acids: CASSFSLRQPQHF. CDR3 bases: TGTGCCAGCAGCTTCTCCCTTCGGCAGCCCCAGCATTTT.

This clonotype has a handful of counts. The rearrangement joins TRBV6-2 or TRBV6-3 to TRBJ1-4; D perhaps matches TRBD1 (5 bases). V gave up 2 bases and J gave up 7 bases, with 11 bases separating them. This CDR3 has 14 residues. Germline V gene lookup returns CDR1 MNHEY and CDR2 SVGEGT. Written as DNA, the CDR3 is TGTGCCAGCAGTTACGGGGGTGTGGTTGAAAAACTGTTTTTT. Translation gives CASSYGGVVEKLFF.

A few counts support this clonotype. V gene TRBV6-5 combines with J gene TRBJ2-3; D gene uncertain. V shed 5 bases and J shed 7 bases, with 7 bases lying between them. The CDR3 consists of 11 residues. Germline V lookup: CDR1 MNHEY, CDR2 SVGAGI. CDR3 DNA: TGTGCCAGCAGTAAGGGAAATACGCAGTATTTT. Translation gives CASSKGNTQYF.

This clonotype was seen only a few times. J is TRBJ2-7 and V is TRBV20-1; D may be TRBD1 (5 bases). This CDR3 has 12 residues. Germline CDR1 and CDR2: DFQATT and SNEGSKA (reference sequence). V gave up 5 bases and J gave up 4 bases, with 12 bases separating them. The CDR3 is CSAPRQGYEQYF. The CDR3 nucleotides are TGCAGTGCTCCCCGGCAGGGTTACGAGCAGTACTTC.

J is TRBJ2-5 and V is TRBV12-5, with D possibly being TRBD1 (6 bases). CDR1 is LGHNT, CDR2 FRNRAP, per germline. Deletions cut 3 bases from V and 4 bases from J, with 9 bases between. This CDR3 is 13 amino acids long. In DNA, the CDR3 is TGTGCTAGTGGTTTCTCCAGGGGAGAGACCCAGTACTTC. It codes for CASGFSRGETQYF.

The rearrangement uses TRBV5-5 and TRBJ1-2; TRBD1 matches at 7 bases. V lost 0 bases and J lost 4; bases outside the gene matches: 9. This CDR3 is 16 amino acids long. Germline CDR1 SGHKS, CDR2 YYEKEE (reference sequence). The CDR3 reads CASSLVPPQGTYGYTF. CDR3 sequence (DNA): TGTGCCAGCAGCTTGGTGCCCCCACAGGGGACCTATGGCTACACCTTC. The variable domain in full, completed from reference TRBV5-5 and TRBJ1-2, reads DAGVTQSPTHLIKTRGQQVTLRCSPISGHKSVSWYQQVLGQGPQFIFQYYEKEERGRGNFPDRFSARQFPNYSSELNVNALLLGDSALYLCASSLVPPQGTYGYTFGSGTRLTVV.

There are many counts of this clonotype. The chain links TRBV20-1 to TRBJ2-1; D might be TRBD2 (6 bases). V was shortened by 1 base and J by 0 bases, with 10 bases between the two germline ends. Germline CDR1 and CDR2: DFQATT and SNEGSKA (reference sequence). The CDR3 covers 15 residues. This CDR3 is CSARVWGLSYNEQFF. The CDR3 DNA is TGCAGTGCTAGAGTTTGGGGACTCTCCTACAATGAGCAGTTCTTC.

This clonotype showed up many times. The CDR3 loop reads CASSLSWTGGAIDEQYF. The CDR3 DNA follows: TGCGCCAGCAGCTTAAGTTGGACAGGGGGGGCAATCGACGAGCAGTACTTC. This sequence joins TRBV4-1 and TRBJ2-7, with 10 bases identical to TRBD1. The CDR3 totals 17 residues. After removal of 5 bases from V and 5 bases from J, the junction contained 15 bases not matched to a gene. Germline lookup yields CDR1 MGHRA and CDR2 YSYEKL.

This clonotype turned up a few times. The rearrangement joins TRBV5-5 to TRBJ2-3; D gene uncertain. This CDR3 contains 14 residues. Trimming cost V 1 base and J 2 bases, with 8 bases left between them. The V gene's germline CDR1 is SGHKS and CDR2 YYEKEE (reference sequence). The CDR3 here is CASSLTAPTDTQYF. Here the CDR3 DNA reads TGTGCCAGCAGCTTGACAGCTCCCACAGATACGCAGTATTTT.

This clonotype appeared many times. The rearrangement links TRBV6-5 to TRBJ1-1; possibly TRBD1 for D (6 bases). The CDR3 is 17 amino acids. Germline V gene data show CDR1 as MNHEY and CDR2 as SVGAGI. Between the trimmed V and J ends, which lost 5 bases and 3 bases, there was a span of 22 bases. The CDR3 DNA sequence: TGTGCCAGCAGTACGGCTAAGGGGGGGAGAGGCGACACTGAAGCTTTCTTT. This codes for CASSTAKGGRGDTEAFF.

This clonotype was seen many times. The chain couples TRBV7-3 to TRBJ2-2, with D possibly called TRBD1 or TRBD2 (5 bases each). This CDR3 has 15 residues. V was cut by 3 bases and J by 0 bases, with 8 bases left in between. CDR1 is SGHTA, CDR2 FQGTGA, per germline. In DNA, the CDR3 is TGTGCCAGCAGCTTTGGGGGATCGAACACCGGGGAGCTGTTTTTT. This gives the protein CASSFGGSNTGELFF.

There are a few counts of this clonotype. J is TRBJ2-3 and V is TRBV6-5, with TRBD2 identical over 13 bases. Germline V gene sequence: CDR1 MNHEY, CDR2 SVGAGI. This CDR3 has 15 amino acids. The ends lost 6 bases at V and 8 bases at J; junction bases unmatched: 8. The CDR3 DNA follows: TGTGCCAGCAGAGGACTAGCGGGGGCATCGGGTACGCAGTATTTT. As protein: CASRGLAGASGTQYF.

This clonotype was counted a few times. This rearrangement joins TRBV6-4 to TRBJ1-6, with 8 bases lining up with TRBD1. This CDR3 has 14 residues. V shed 2 bases, J shed 8 bases, and the junction held 2 bases outside the gene matches. Germline lookup yields CDR1 MRHNA and CDR2 SNTAGT. In DNA, the CDR3 is TGTGCCAGCAGTGACGGACAGGGATATTCACCCCTCCACTTT. Protein product: CASSDGQGYSPLHF.

This clonotype was seen a handful of times. The chain links TRBV4-3 to TRBJ2-7; TRBD2 is a possible D gene (6 bases). Germline V gene lookup returns CDR1 LGHNA and CDR2 YSLEER. Trimming left V 0 bases short and J 3 bases short, with 12 bases between. The CDR3 loop spans 15 amino acids. The DNA for the CDR3 is TGCGCCAGCAGCCAAGAACTAGCAGCAAACTACGAGCAGTACTTC. Translation gives CASSQELAANYEQYF.

V usage is TRBV20-1 and J usage is TRBJ2-1, with D possibly being TRBD2 (6 bases). CDR3 size: 15 residues. The germline V gene encodes CDR1 DFQATT and CDR2 SNEGSKA (reference sequence). V gave up 5 bases and J gave up 6 bases, with 20 bases separating them. CDR3 in DNA: TGCAGTGCTGTCTATAGCGGAGGAGGCGTCAATGAGCAGTTCTTC. It specifies CSAVYSGGGVNEQFF.

The rearrangement uses TRBV12-3 or TRBV12-4 and TRBJ1-2; D unclear. CDR3 size: 12 residues. Trimming removed 3 bases from V and 7 bases from J, with 9 bases in between. The CDR3 sequence: CASSFRLLGYTF. The CDR3 DNA follows: TGTGCCAGCAGTTTTAGACTCCTTGGCTACACCTTC.

The table lists this clonotype with a count of one. This chain joins TRBV18 and TRBJ2-7; D may correspond to TRBD1 or TRBD2 (5 bases each). Germline V gene data show CDR1 as KGHSH and CDR2 as LQKENI. V lost 4 bases to trimming and J lost 7 bases, with 14 bases between them. The CDR3 length is 13 residues. CDR3 DNA: TGTGCCAGCTCACGGCCAGGGACGGGGGAGCAGTACTTC. It specifies CASSRPGTGEQYF.

The V call is TRBV6-5, the J call TRBJ2-7; 9 nucleotides align to TRBD1. V dropped 2 bases and J dropped 5; count of bases not matched to a gene: 4. Germline values: CDR1 MNHEY, CDR2 SVGAGI. This CDR3 comprises 14 residues. The CDR3 is CASSYGTGWNEQYF. CDR3 DNA sequence: TGTGCCAGCAGTTACGGGACAGGGTGGAACGAGCAGTACTTC.